These T cell receptor beta chains were read from a single sample in a study of cytomegalovirus exposure and HLA in healthy donors. Here immunoSEQ multiplex PCR was the method, and the copy in TCRdb shows in-frame clones only, minus some. There are some 250,000 clones in the sample; nearly 90% occur only once, and about 0.36% lies in the top ten. The material sequenced was PBMCs. These receptors were collected from a woman under 30 in good health and CMV-seronegative. CDR3s include the opening cysteine and the closing phenylalanine or tryptophan. The order of the fields is J gene, D gene, V gene, clone size, CDR3 DNA, CDR3 protein. The D gene is left open where the match is weak. Size tells how often a clone was seen (once, few, many) or the class of an expanded clone, and some rows leave it out.

TRBJ1-1 | - | TRBV7-6 | - | TGTGCCAGCAGTCGGGAGGTGAACACTGAAGCTTTCTTT | CASSREVNTEAFF
TRBJ1-4 | - | TRBV19 | - | TGTGCCAGCGAGACCACAGGGCGGGCGGACGGTGAAAAACTGTTTTTT | CASETTGRADGEKLFF
TRBJ2-2 | TRBD2 | TRBV7-2 | - | TGTGCCAGCAGCCTCGGGAGGGGTATTGACATTACCGGGGAGCTGTTTTTT | CASSLGRGIDITGELFF
TRBJ2-5 | TRBD2 | TRBV7-6 | - | TGTGCCAGCAGCATAGCAGGAGGCGGGGGGCACCAAGAGACCCAGTACTTC | CASSIAGGGGHQETQYF
TRBJ2-3 | TRBD2 | TRBV6-4 | - | TGTGCCAGCAGTGAGCGGGGGGGGCCAGATACGCAGTATTTT | CASSERGGPDTQYF
TRBJ2-4 | TRBD2 | TRBV19 | - | TGTGCCAGTAGTACTAGCGGGGGGGCCAAAAACATTCAGTACTTC | CASSTSGGAKNIQYF
TRBJ2-1 | - | TRBV27 | - | TGTGCCAGCAGTCACCGCAGGGGAAATGTTTTCGATGAGCAGTTCTTC | CASSHRRGNVFDEQFF
TRBJ1-6 | - | TRBV6-6 | few | TGTGCCAGCAGGCCATCGGAGGGGAGGAATTCACCCCTCCACTTT | CASRPSEGRNSPLHF
TRBJ2-1 | - | TRBV27 | - | TGTGCCAGCAGTTTAGCGGGGGCGTGGAATGAGCAGTTCTTC | CASSLAGAWNEQFF
TRBJ2-5 | - | TRBV5-6 | - | TGTGCCAGCAGCTTGTTAGAAGAGACCCAGTACTTC | CASSLLEETQYF
TRBJ1-2 | - | TRBV7-8 | - | TGTGCCACCTCCCCGGAGGGTCGCTATGGCTACACCTTC | CATSPEGRYGYTF
TRBJ2-7 | - | TRBV28 | - | TGTGCCAGCAGCACATCACCGGGGGGCGGCTGGAACGAGCAGTACTTC | CASSTSPGGGWNEQYF
TRBJ1-3 | - | TRBV6-5 | - | TGTGCCAGCAGTTACCGACAGGCGGACACCATATATTTT | CASSYRQADTIYF
TRBJ1-2 | - | TRBV30 | - | TGTGCCTGGATGCCACAGCCATATGGCTACACCTTC | CAWMPQPYGYTF
TRBJ2-5 | TRBD2 | TRBV27 | - | TGTGCCAGCAGTTCGGGACGGGAGGGAGAGACCCAGTACTTC | CASSSGREGETQYF
TRBJ2-5 | TRBD1 | TRBV10-3 | - | TGTGCCATCAGTGAGGACAGGGTTATCGAAGAGACCCAGTACTTC | CAISEDRVIEETQYF
TRBJ1-6 | - | TRBV28 | - | TGTGCCAGCAGTACGTCTGGTAAGGCTAGGAACTCACCCCTCCACTTT | CASSTSGKARNSPLHF
TRBJ1-1 | - | TRBV19 | - | TGTGCCAGTAGAGAGGGTCCATGGAACACTGAAGCTTTCTTT | CASREGPWNTEAFF
TRBJ1-2 | - | TRBV6-5 | once | TGTGCCAGCAGTTACTCGACGACCTCGGGGGGTGGCTACACCTTC | CASSYSTTSGGGYTF
TRBJ1-5 | TRBD1 | TRBV7-6 | once | TGTGCCAGCAGCCCGGTGGGACAGGGAGGACAGCCCCAGCATTTT | CASSPVGQGGQPQHF
TRBJ1-5 | - | TRBV28 | - | TGTGCCAGCGCAGGGGTGTTAAATCAGCCCCAGCATTTT | CASAGVLNQPQHF
TRBJ1-5 | - | TRBV6-1 | - | TGTGCCAGCAGTCTTAACTGGTCCAATCAGCCCCAGCATTTT | CASSLNWSNQPQHF
TRBJ1-2 | TRBD1 | TRBV30 | - | TGTGCCTGGAGCGGCGGGACAGGTTCTTTCACTAACTATGGCTACACCTTC | CAWSGGTGSFTNYGYTF
TRBJ2-2 | - | TRBV5-6 | - | TGTGCCAGCAGCTTGTGGGGAGAGAACACCGGGGAGCTGTTTTTT | CASSLWGENTGELFF
TRBJ1-4 | TRBD1 | TRBV6-6 | - | TGTGCCAGCAACGAAGGACAGGGTAATGAAAAACTGTTTTTT | CASNEGQGNEKLFF